This is a list of T cell receptor beta chains from one sample in a study of T-cell memory formation after mild COVID-19. From the 5' RACE reads, TCRdb called clonotypes with MiXCR, one entry per CDR3 protein. The sample consists of 150,000 to 200,000 distinct CDR3 sequences, under 14% of them appearing once. What was sequenced was PBMCs or a T cell subset sorted from them (not recorded which). Receptors originate from a man aged 18 to 30 who had mild COVID-19 (a few samples of this study predate the infection). Cell type and time point are not known. Both conserved end residues are part of each CDR3. The order of the fields is D gene, J gene, clone size, V gene, CDR3 protein, CDR3 DNA. D genes are given only for firm matches. The size of a clone is reported for some rows only, either as once, few or many, or as a class for expanded clones.

>NA|TRBJ1-4|NA|TRBV27
CASSSTLRREKLFF
TGTGCCAGCAGTTCCACCCTCAGGAGGGAAAAACTGTTTTTT
>NA|TRBJ1-5|few|TRBV12-3/TRBV12-4
CASRSAGQPQHF
TGTGCCAGCAGGTCGGCGGGTCAGCCCCAGCATTTT
>TRBD1|TRBJ2-7|few|TRBV5-4
CASSSTGTGGAYEQYF
TGTGCCAGCAGCAGCACCGGGACAGGGGGCGCCTACGAGCAGTACTTC
>NA|TRBJ2-1|NA|TRBV7-9
CASSLAGPYNEQFF
TGTGCCAGCAGCTTAGCGGGCCCATACAATGAGCAGTTCTTC
>NA|TRBJ1-5|few|TRBV5-5
CASSFEVGSQPQHF
TGTGCCAGCAGCTTCGAGGTGGGGAGCCAGCCCCAGCATTTT
>NA|TRBJ1-5|NA|TRBV19
CASSSNRDRAVQPQHF
TGTGCCAGTAGTTCGAACCGGGACCGGGCGGTTCAGCCCCAGCATTTT
>NA|TRBJ1-2|many|TRBV6-6
CASSYLAKVFYGYTF
TGTGCCAGCAGCTATTTAGCGAAGGTGTTCTATGGCTACACCTTC
>NA|TRBJ2-5|few|TRBV20-1
CSAGPAGKQETQYF
TGCAGTGCTGGGCCGGCGGGAAAACAAGAGACCCAGTACTTC
>NA|TRBJ2-3|few|TRBV29-1
CSVIPGGPDTQYF
TGCAGCGTGATTCCAGGGGGGCCAGATACGCAGTATTTT
>NA|TRBJ1-4|NA|TRBV18
CASSPDSGANEKLFF
TGTGCCAGCTCACCGGACTCCGGGGCTAATGAAAAACTGTTTTTT
>NA|TRBJ1-2|NA|TRBV7-2
CASRYKAYEDSYGYTF
TGTGCCAGCAGATATAAGGCGTACGAGGACAGCTATGGCTACACCTTC
>TRBD2|TRBJ2-1|NA|TRBV2
CASAGEGDEQFF
TGTGCCAGCGCGGGGGAAGGGGATGAGCAGTTCTTC
>NA|TRBJ2-7|NA|TRBV10-3
CAITPGRLDYEQYF
TGTGCCATCACCCCGGGACGTCTCGACTACGAGCAGTACTTC
>TRBD1|TRBJ2-2|few|TRBV4-3
CASSQERTGRTGELFF
TGCGCCAGCAGCCAAGAGAGGACAGGGAGGACCGGGGAGCTGTTTTTT
>TRBD2|TRBJ2-1|many|TRBV28
CASISLSGGNNEQFF
TGTGCCAGCATTTCACTGAGCGGGGGGAACAATGAGCAGTTCTTC
>NA|TRBJ2-7|NA|TRBV6-1
CASSEAGGEQYF
TGTGCCAGCAGTGAAGCAGGAGGCGAGCAGTACTTC
>TRBD2|TRBJ2-5|few|TRBV7-2
CASSLIAGQETQYF
TGTGCCAGCAGCTTGATAGCGGGCCAAGAGACCCAGTACTTC
>NA|TRBJ1-1|many|TRBV27
CASSLTGQLNTEAFF
TGTGCCAGCAGTTTAACCGGACAGCTGAACACTGAAGCTTTCTTT
>TRBD2|TRBJ2-3|few|TRBV4-3
CASSLGGGADADTQYF
TGCGCCAGCAGCCTTGGCGGGGGGGCCGATGCAGATACGCAGTATTTT
>TRBD2|TRBJ2-3|NA|TRBV5-1
CASSFQAGGSTDTQYF
TGCGCCAGCAGCTTTCAAGCGGGGGGAAGCACAGATACGCAGTATTTT
>TRBD2|TRBJ2-5|few|TRBV20-1
CSARDPGGRGLETQYF
TGCAGTGCTAGAGATCCGGGGGGACGAGGCCTCGAGACCCAGTACTTC
>NA|TRBJ1-5|NA|TRBV4-3
CASSVQQDQPQHF
TGCGCCAGCAGCGTTCAACAGGATCAGCCCCAGCATTTT
>NA|TRBJ2-5|many|TRBV20-1
CSARPWGTQYF
TGCAGTGCTAGACCTTGGGGGACCCAGTACTTC
>NA|TRBJ2-5|NA|TRBV5-1
CASSVGPERTQYF
TGCGCCAGCAGCGTCGGCCCAGAGAGGACCCAGTACTTC
>NA|TRBJ1-5|few|TRBV6-1
CASSVKGSGSNQPQHF
TGTGCCAGCAGTGTTAAGGGATCGGGTAGCAATCAGCCCCAGCATTTT
>NA|TRBJ2-1|many|TRBV24-1
CATSDWRGASSYNEQFF
TGTGCCACCAGTGATTGGAGGGGGGCCTCCTCCTACAATGAGCAGTTCTTC
>NA|TRBJ2-4|NA|TRBV3-1
CASSQDPDIAKNIQYF
TGTGCCAGCAGCCAAGATCCCGATATAGCCAAAAACATTCAGTACTTC
>NA|TRBJ2-2|large|TRBV5-1
CASSSPTNTGELFF
TGCGCCAGCAGCTCCCCCACAAACACCGGGGAGCTGTTTTTT
>NA|TRBJ2-3|once|TRBV4-2
CASSLLGGNTDTQYF
TGTGCCAGCAGCCTCCTAGGGGGGAACACAGATACGCAGTATTTT
>NA|TRBJ1-1|few|TRBV25-1
CASSEWGRGTGRLFAFF
TGTGCCAGCAGTGAATGGGGCAGGGGTACCGGTAGATTGTTTGCTTTCTTT
>TRBD1|TRBJ1-4|NA|TRBV4-2
CASSRPGQGAVGEKLFF
TGTGCCAGCAGCCGTCCGGGACAGGGGGCGGTAGGTGAAAAACTGTTTTTT
>NA|TRBJ1-1|few|TRBV4-3
CASSQDQGTEAFF
TGCGCCAGCAGCCAGGATCAAGGGACTGAAGCTTTCTTT
>NA|TRBJ2-5|many|TRBV2
CASTPEVEETQYF
TGTGCCAGCACCCCGGAGGTTGAAGAGACCCAGTACTTC
>TRBD1|TRBJ1-5|NA|TRBV2
CASRLPGQRPYGNQPQHF
TGTGCCAGCAGACTTCCGGGACAGAGACCATATGGCAATCAGCCCCAGCATTTT
>NA|TRBJ2-3|NA|TRBV24-1
CATSDLRFPDTQYF
TGTGCCACCAGTGATTTACGGTTTCCAGATACGCAGTATTTT
>TRBD1|TRBJ1-2|NA|TRBV2
CASSATGVGYTF
TGTGCCAGCAGCGCCACAGGGGTCGGCTACACCTTC
>NA|TRBJ2-7|many|TRBV20-1
CSAQPGLSYEQYF
TGCAGTGCTCAGCCAGGACTATCCTACGAGCAGTACTTC
>TRBD2|TRBJ2-5|NA|TRBV6-5
CASSYGREAGGRETQYF
TGTGCCAGCAGTTACGGTCGCGAAGCGGGGGGACGAGAGACCCAGTACTTC
>NA|TRBJ1-6|NA|TRBV7-6
CASSAHPRAGSYNSPLHF
TGTGCCAGCAGCGCGCATCCCAGGGCTGGGTCCTATAATTCACCCCTCCACTTT
>TRBD1|TRBJ1-5|NA|TRBV20-1
CSATGESQPQHF
TGCAGTGCAACAGGGGAATCTCAGCCCCAGCATTTT
>NA|TRBJ2-5|few|TRBV4-1
CASSQDPTRARKTQYF
TGCGCCAGCAGCCAAGATCCGACCAGGGCGAGGAAGACCCAGTACTTC
>TRBD1|TRBJ1-1|NA|TRBV5-1
CASSFGQGPMNTEAFF
TGCGCCAGCAGTTTCGGACAGGGGCCCATGAACACTGAAGCTTTCTTT
>NA|TRBJ2-2|NA|TRBV24-1
CATSEYGELFF
TGTGCCACCAGTGAATACGGGGAGCTGTTTTTT
>NA|TRBJ1-5|few|TRBV10-3
CAIARSKGNQPQHF
TGTGCCATCGCGAGGTCTAAGGGAAATCAGCCCCAGCATTTT
>NA|TRBJ1-2|few|TRBV7-2
CASSFLSWGRGANYGYTF
TGTGCCAGCAGCTTCCTGAGTTGGGGGAGGGGAGCTAACTATGGCTACACCTTC
>NA|TRBJ2-7|NA|TRBV6-1
CASSGIMGLSSYEQYF
TGTGCCAGCAGTGGAATCATGGGCCTGAGCTCCTACGAGCAGTACTTC
>TRBD1|TRBJ2-3|NA|TRBV7-6
CASSQRQGSTDTQYF
TGTGCCAGCAGCCAGCGACAGGGCAGCACAGATACGCAGTATTTT
>NA|TRBJ1-1|few|TRBV18
CASSPPALPEAFF
TGTGCCAGCTCACCTCCGGCTCTACCTGAAGCTTTCTTT
>NA|TRBJ1-5|many|TRBV5-5
CASSLMSNQPQHF
TGTGCCAGCAGCTTGATGAGCAATCAGCCCCAGCATTTT
>NA|TRBJ1-1|few|TRBV12-3/TRBV12-4
CASSLSVTDKAFF
TGTGCCAGCAGTTTATCAGTGACGGATAAAGCTTTCTTT
>NA|TRBJ2-3|many|TRBV29-1
CSVEFGAATDTQYF
TGCAGCGTTGAATTCGGGGCCGCCACAGATACGCAGTATTTT